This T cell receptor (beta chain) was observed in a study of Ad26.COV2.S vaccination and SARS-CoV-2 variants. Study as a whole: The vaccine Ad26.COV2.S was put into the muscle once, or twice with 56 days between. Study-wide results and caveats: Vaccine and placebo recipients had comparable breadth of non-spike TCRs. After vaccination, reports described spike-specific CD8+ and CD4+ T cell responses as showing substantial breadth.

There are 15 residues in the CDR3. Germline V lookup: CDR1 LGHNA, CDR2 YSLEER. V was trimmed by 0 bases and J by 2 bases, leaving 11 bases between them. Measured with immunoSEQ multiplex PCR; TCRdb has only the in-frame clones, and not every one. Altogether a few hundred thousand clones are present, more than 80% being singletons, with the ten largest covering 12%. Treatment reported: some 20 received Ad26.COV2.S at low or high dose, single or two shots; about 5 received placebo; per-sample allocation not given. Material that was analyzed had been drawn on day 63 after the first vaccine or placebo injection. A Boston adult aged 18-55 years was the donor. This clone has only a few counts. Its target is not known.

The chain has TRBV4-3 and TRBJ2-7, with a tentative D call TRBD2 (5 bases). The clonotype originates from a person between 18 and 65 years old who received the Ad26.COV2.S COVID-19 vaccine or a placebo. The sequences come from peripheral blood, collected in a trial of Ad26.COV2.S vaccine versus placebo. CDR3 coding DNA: TGCGCCAGCAGCCAAGATCGGGGATACCCCTACGAGCAGTACTTC. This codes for CASSQDRGYPYEQYF.